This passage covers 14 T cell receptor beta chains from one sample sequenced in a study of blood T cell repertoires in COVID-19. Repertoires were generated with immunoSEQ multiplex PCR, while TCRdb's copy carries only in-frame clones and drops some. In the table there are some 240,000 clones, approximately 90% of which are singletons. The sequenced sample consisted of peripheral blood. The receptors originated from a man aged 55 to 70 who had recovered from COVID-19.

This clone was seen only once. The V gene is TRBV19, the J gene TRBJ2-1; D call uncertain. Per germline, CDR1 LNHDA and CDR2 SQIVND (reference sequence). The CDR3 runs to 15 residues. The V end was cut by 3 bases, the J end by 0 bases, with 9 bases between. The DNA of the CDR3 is TGTGCCAGTAGTATCGCTTACTTCTCCTACAATGAGCAGTTCTTC. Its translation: CASSIAYFSYNEQFF.

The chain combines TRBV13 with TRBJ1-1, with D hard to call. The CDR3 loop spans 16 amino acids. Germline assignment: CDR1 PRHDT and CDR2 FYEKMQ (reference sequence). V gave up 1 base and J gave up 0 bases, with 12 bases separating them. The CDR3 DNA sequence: TGTGCCAGCAGCTTAGCGGGTGGCAGCTTGAACACTGAAGCTTTCTTT. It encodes CASSLAGGSLNTEAFF.

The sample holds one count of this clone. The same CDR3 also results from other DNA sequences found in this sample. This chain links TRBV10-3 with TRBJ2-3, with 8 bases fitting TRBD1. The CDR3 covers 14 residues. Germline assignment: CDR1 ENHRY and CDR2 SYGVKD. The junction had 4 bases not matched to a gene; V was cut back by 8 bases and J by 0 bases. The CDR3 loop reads CAIRQGTSTDTQYF. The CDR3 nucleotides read TGTGCCATCCGACAGGGGACTAGCACAGATACGCAGTATTTT.

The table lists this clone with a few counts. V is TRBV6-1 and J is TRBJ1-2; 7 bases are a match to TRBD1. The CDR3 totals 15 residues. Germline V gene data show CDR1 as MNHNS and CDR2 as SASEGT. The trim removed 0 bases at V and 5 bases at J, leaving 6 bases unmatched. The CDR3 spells CASSEAAGTAYGYTF. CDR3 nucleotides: TGTGCCAGCAGTGAAGCCGCCGGGACAGCGTATGGCTACACCTTC.

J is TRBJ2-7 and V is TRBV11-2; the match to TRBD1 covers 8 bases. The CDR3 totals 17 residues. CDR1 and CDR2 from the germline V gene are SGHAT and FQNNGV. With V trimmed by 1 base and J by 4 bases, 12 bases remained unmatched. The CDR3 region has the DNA TGTGCCAGCAGCTTAGCTACCGGGACAGGCCCCTCTTACGAGCAGTACGTC. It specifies CASSLATGTGPSYEQYV.

The CDR3 sequence is CASSRGQLNTGELFF. The CDR3 DNA follows: TGTGCCAGCAGCCGGGGACAGCTGAACACCGGGGAGCTGTTTTTT. The V gene is TRBV5-4, the J gene TRBJ2-2; 7 bases fit TRBD1. Germline V gene data show CDR1 as SGHNT and CDR2 as YYREEE (reference sequence). There are 15 residues in the CDR3. Unmatched junction bases numbered 4, after V lost 4 bases and J lost 1 base. The full variable domain, completed using reference TRBV5-4 and TRBJ2-2, is ETGVTQSPTHLIKTRGQQVTLRCSSQSGHNTVSWYQQALGQGPQFIFQYYREEENGRGNFPPRFSGLQFPNYSSELNVNALELDDSALYLCASSRGQLNTGELFFGEGSRLTVL.

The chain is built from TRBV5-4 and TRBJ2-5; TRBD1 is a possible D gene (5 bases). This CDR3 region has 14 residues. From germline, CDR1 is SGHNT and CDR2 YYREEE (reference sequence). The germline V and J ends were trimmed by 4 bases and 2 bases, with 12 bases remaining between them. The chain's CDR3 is CASSTQTVQETQYF. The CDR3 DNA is TGTGCCAGCAGCACCCAGACAGTGCAAGAGACCCAGTACTTC.

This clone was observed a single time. CDR3 sequence: CASSLRAPQGVSYEQYF. Here the CDR3 DNA reads TGTGCCAGCAGTTTACGGGCCCCACAGGGGGTCTCCTACGAGCAGTACTTC. The chain is built from TRBV27 and TRBJ2-7; 8 bases are a match to TRBD1. Germline values: CDR1 MNHEY, CDR2 SMNVEV (reference sequence). The CDR3 totals 17 residues. After removal of 2 bases from V and 0 bases from J, the junction contained 9 bases not matched to a gene.

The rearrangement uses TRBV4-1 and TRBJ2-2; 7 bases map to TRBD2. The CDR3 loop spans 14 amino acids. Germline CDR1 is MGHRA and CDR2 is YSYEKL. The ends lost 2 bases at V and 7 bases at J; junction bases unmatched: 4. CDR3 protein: CASSQPGGFGELFF. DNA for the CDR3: TGCGCCAGCAGCCAACCCGGGGGGTTCGGGGAGCTGTTTTTT.

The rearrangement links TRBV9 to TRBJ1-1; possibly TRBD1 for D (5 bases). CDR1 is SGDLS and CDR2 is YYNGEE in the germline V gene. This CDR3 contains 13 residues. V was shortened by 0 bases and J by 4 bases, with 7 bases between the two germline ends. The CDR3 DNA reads TGTGCCAGCAGCGTAGGAGACAGCACTGAAGCTTTCTTT. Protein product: CASSVGDSTEAFF.

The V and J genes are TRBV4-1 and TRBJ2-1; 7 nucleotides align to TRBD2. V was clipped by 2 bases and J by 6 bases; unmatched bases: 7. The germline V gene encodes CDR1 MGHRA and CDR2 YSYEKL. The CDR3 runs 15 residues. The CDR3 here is CASSQWWGGGNEQFF. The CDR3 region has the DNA TGCGCCAGCAGCCAATGGTGGGGCGGGGGCAATGAGCAGTTCTTC.

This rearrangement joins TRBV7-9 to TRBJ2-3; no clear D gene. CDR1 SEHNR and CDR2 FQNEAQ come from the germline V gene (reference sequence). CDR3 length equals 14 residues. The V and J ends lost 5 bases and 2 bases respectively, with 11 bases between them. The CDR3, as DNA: TGTGCCAGCAGCCGAGTGGAGACCACAGATACGCAGTATTTT. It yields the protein CASSRVETTDTQYF.

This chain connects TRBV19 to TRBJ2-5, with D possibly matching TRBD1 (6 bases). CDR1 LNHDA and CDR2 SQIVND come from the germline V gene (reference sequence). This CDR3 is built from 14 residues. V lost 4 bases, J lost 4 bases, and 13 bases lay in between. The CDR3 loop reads CASSSTRGGETQYF. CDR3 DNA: TGTGCCAGTAGTAGTACCCGAGGGGGAGAGACCCAGTACTTC.

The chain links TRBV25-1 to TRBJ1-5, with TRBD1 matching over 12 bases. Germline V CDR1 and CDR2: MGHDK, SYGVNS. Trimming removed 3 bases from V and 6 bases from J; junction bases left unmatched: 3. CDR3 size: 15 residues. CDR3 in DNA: TGTGCCAGCAGTGATGGGACAGGGGGCCTTCAGCCCCAGCATTTT. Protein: CASSDGTGGLQPQHF.